This TCR beta chain was identified in a study of cytomegalovirus exposure and HLA in healthy donors. CDR1 is SGHDT, CDR2 YYEEEE, per germline. The V gene lost 3 bases and the J gene lost 10 bases, with 13 bases spanning the gap. The CDR3 sequence is 12 residues long. PCR employed 60 Vbeta and 13 Jbeta primers. TCRdb's table, derived via immunoSEQ multiplex PCR, lists solely in-frame clones and lacks some. The sample lists some 110,000 clones; 65% to 85% were seen once. The chain recombines TRBV5-6 with TRBJ1-2; D uncertain. The specimen sequenced was PBMCs. This TCR was sampled from a male donor in good health and CMV-seronegative. The CDR3 region is CASSSSQQDYTF. The CDR3 DNA reads TGTGCCAGCAGCTCCTCACAACAAGACTACACCTTC.